A selection of T cell receptor beta chains follows, all from one sample in a study of shared clonotypes between healthy human individuals. Profiling relied on immunoSEQ multiplex PCR, and the TCRdb table lists in-frame clones only, not all of them. The table shows roughly 2.2 million clones, with over 90% occurring only once. The sample taken for sequencing was naive CD4+ T cells from PBMCs. The receptor source for this set is a man aged 18 to 30 in good health. Some clones in this sample may be carry-over from other donors' samples. Each CDR3 is given with its conserved first and last residue. D genes are given only for firm matches.

>TRBV27|NA|TRBJ1-2
CASSLWAGMDYGYTF
>TRBV28|TRBD2|TRBJ2-1
CASSPGTSGTYNEQFF
>TRBV19|TRBD2|TRBJ2-5
CASSMELAGGETQYF
>TRBV29-1|NA|TRBJ1-2
CSVEDPGQGYTF
>TRBV18|TRBD1|TRBJ2-7
CASSQGQVGPYEQYF
>TRBV5-1|NA|TRBJ1-1
CASSLVAGIPNTEAFF
>TRBV5-1|TRBD2|TRBJ2-7
CASSSPSGRWASYEQYF
>TRBV5-6|NA|TRBJ2-2
CASSLLVTGELFF
>TRBV6-1|TRBD1|TRBJ2-7
CASSEFGTGAPNFYEQYF
>TRBV7-2|NA|TRBJ2-3
CASRGPGLSTDTQYF
>TRBV6-1|TRBD1|TRBJ2-7
CASSGGQVVYEQYF
>TRBV4-1|NA|TRBJ2-7
CASSQAGAPYEQYF
>TRBV28|NA|TRBJ2-7
CASTLTGFSYEQYF
>TRBV4-3|NA|TRBJ2-2
CASSQDPVGGPNTGELFF
>TRBV29-1|TRBD1|TRBJ1-1
CSVDSGGIEAFF
>TRBV4-1|NA|TRBJ1-4
CASSQVQTLGEKLFF
>TRBV10-1|NA|TRBJ2-5
CASSGPEQETQYF
>TRBV19|TRBD1|TRBJ1-4
CASSRTGGVGEKLFF
>TRBV6-1|NA|TRBJ2-1
CASRRPGRNEQFF
>TRBV27|NA|TRBJ2-5
CASSFRGPGTQYF
>TRBV19|TRBD1|TRBJ1-2
CASSMGQSYGYTF
>TRBV28|TRBD1|TRBJ2-7
CASSTAGTGSYEQYF
>TRBV11-2|TRBD1|TRBJ1-3
CASRSGTGLPRSGNTIYF
>TRBV6-6|NA|TRBJ2-7
CASSYSRFYEQYF
>TRBV19|NA|TRBJ1-1
CASSIGQLGTEAFF
>TRBV6-5|TRBD2|TRBJ2-1
CASSYLVRGSGNEQFF
>TRBV28|TRBD1|TRBJ2-5
CASSPGTGWETQYF
>TRBV28|NA|TRBJ2-1
CASSLGGSIPYNEQFF
>TRBV9|TRBD2|TRBJ2-1
CASSGGSPIYNEQFF
>TRBV5-1|TRBD2|TRBJ2-1
CASSQGTSGGNEQFF
>TRBV14|NA|TRBJ2-1
CASSPHRTAGYNEQFF
>TRBV11-3|NA|TRBJ2-5
CASSQRGKGQETQYF
>TRBV2|TRBD1|TRBJ2-7
CASSEWIGDRSYEQYF
>TRBV9|NA|TRBJ2-1
CASSVSSGNEQFF
>TRBV18|NA|TRBJ1-1
CASSAGTNTEAFF
>TRBV11-2|TRBD1|TRBJ2-1
CASSRWTGGEQFF
>TRBV5-4|TRBD2|TRBJ2-3
CASSPGLASTDTQYF
>TRBV18|NA|TRBJ1-1
CASSPWMNTEAFF
>TRBV30|NA|TRBJ1-3
CAWTPLPDTGNTIYF
>TRBV7-3|TRBD1|TRBJ1-1
CASSLMGQGNTEAFF
>TRBV5-1|NA|TRBJ2-5
CASSQQGSQETQYF
>TRBV19|TRBD1|TRBJ2-5
CASSFSTGWTEETQYF